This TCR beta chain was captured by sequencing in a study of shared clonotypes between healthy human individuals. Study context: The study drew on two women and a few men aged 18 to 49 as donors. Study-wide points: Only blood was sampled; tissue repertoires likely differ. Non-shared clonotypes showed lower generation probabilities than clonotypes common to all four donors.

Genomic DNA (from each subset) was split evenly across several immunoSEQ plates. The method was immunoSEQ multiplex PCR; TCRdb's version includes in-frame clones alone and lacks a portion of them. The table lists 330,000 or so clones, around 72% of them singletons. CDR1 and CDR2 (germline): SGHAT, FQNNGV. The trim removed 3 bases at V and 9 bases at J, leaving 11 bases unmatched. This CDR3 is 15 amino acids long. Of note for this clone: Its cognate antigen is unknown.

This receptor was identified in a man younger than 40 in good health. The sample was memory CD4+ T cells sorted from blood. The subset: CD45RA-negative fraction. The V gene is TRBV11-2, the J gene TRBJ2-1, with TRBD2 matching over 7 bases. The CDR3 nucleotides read TGTGCCAGCAGCTTCCTCGCGGGGAGGGGCACTGAGCAGTTCTTC. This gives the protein CASSFLAGRGTEQFF.